The 8 T cell receptor beta chains below all came from one sample that was sequenced in a study of cytomegalovirus exposure and HLA in healthy donors. The PCR made use of 60 Vbeta and 13 Jbeta primers. Assay: immunoSEQ multiplex PCR; the TCRdb copy retains only in-frame clones and omits some. Among over 150,000 clones listed, less than 85% were seen once. The sequenced sample consisted of PBMCs. The receptors come from a man between 18 and 29 years old in good health and CMV-seronegative.

The chain links TRBV6-6 to TRBJ2-7, with TRBD2 as a possible D gene (6 bases). In germline, CDR1 is MNHNY, CDR2 SVGAGI (reference sequence). The CDR3 loop spans 15 amino acids. V was clipped by 7 bases and J by 3 bases, with 19 bases between them. CDR3 sequence reads: CASTQERGGDYEQYF. The CDR3, as DNA: TGTGCCAGCACCCAGGAGAGGGGCGGGGACTACGAGCAGTACTTC.

This clone was counted once. The V call is TRBV5-1, the J call TRBJ2-1, with a tentative D call TRBD1 (7 bases). The ends were cut back, 4 bases at V and 3 bases at J, with 17 bases in the middle. The CDR3 covers 16 residues. CDR1 is SGHRS and CDR2 is YFSETQ in the germline V gene. The CDR3 loop is CASSPRGTDLYNEQFF. The CDR3 bases are TGCGCCAGCAGCCCCCGGGGGACAGATCTCTACAATGAGCAGTTCTTC.

The V call is TRBV5-4, the J call TRBJ2-1, with 8 bases aligning to TRBD2. CDR1 is SGHNT and CDR2 is YYREEE in the germline V gene (reference sequence). The CDR3 length is 15 residues. The ends lost 2 bases at V and 2 bases at J; junction bases unmatched: 3. CDR3: CASSLTSGPYNEQFF. CDR3 bases: TGTGCCAGCAGCTTAACTAGCGGTCCCTACAATGAGCAGTTCTTC.

The rearrangement uses TRBV9 and TRBJ1-1; a weak D match, TRBD1 (5 bases). V was cut by 2 bases and J by 1 base, with 12 bases left in between. Germline values: CDR1 SGDLS, CDR2 YYNGEE. The CDR3 has 15 residues. The CDR3 sequence is CASSVSPGQNTEAFF. The CDR3, as DNA: TGTGCCAGCAGCGTGAGTCCAGGGCAGAACACTGAAGCTTTCTTT.

The chain employs TRBV6-5 and TRBJ2-3; D gene ambiguous. The V end was cut by 5 bases, the J end by 6 bases, with 6 bases between. Germline lookup yields CDR1 MNHEY and CDR2 SVGAGI. The CDR3 is made up of 11 amino acids. The CDR3 region has the DNA TGTGCCAGCAGTCTCGGTGATACGCAGTATTTT. It specifies CASSLGDTQYF.

V gene TRBV7-2 combines with J gene TRBJ2-3; 11 nucleotides agree with TRBD2. The trim removed 4 bases at V and 6 bases at J, leaving 12 bases unmatched. Germline V gives CDR1 SGHTA, CDR2 FQGNSA. The CDR3 runs to 17 residues. The CDR3 protein is CASSSRASGRKGDTQYF. CDR3 in DNA: TGTGCCAGCAGCTCAAGAGCTAGCGGGAGGAAGGGGGATACGCAGTATTTT.

This chain uses TRBV7-9 with TRBJ1-1; the D is unclear. Trimming stripped 5 bases from V and 10 bases from J, with 17 bases between. The length of the CDR3 is 13 residues. The germline V gene has CDR1 SEHNR and CDR2 FQNEAQ (reference sequence). CDR3 DNA sequence: TGTGCCAGCAGCCCAGACGGGGATTTCGGAGCTTTCTTT. Its protein product is CASSPDGDFGAFF.

The V gene is TRBV18, the J gene TRBJ2-7; perhaps TRBD1 as D (7 bases). Germline V CDR1 and CDR2: KGHSH, LQKENI. The V end was cut by 2 bases, the J end by 4 bases, with 15 bases between. This CDR3 contains 15 residues. The CDR3 protein is CASSPNRQGLYEQYF. Here the CDR3 DNA reads TGTGCCAGCTCACCAAATAGACAGGGACTTTACGAGCAGTACTTC.